The source of this TCR beta chain is a study of blood T cell repertoires in COVID-19. Trimming took 3 bases from V and 1 from J; bases not matched to a gene: 4. The length of the CDR3 is 15 residues. Germline V gives CDR1 SGHTA, CDR2 FQGNSA. As originally analysed: How many nucleated cells were present was estimated from reference gene primer amplification. Data came from immunoSEQ multiplex PCR; TCRdb stores just in-frame clones and leaves some out. For V, J and clone size, that table is used; D and trimming come from the DNA. The table shows more than 85,000 clones, with roughly 85% occurring only once.

This receptor was obtained from a woman in her sixties or seventies with acute or convalescent COVID-19. The specimen sequenced was peripheral blood. The rearrangement uses TRBV7-2 and TRBJ2-3, with 7 bases fitting TRBD2. The DNA for the CDR3 is TGTGCCAGCAGCTTGGGCGGGAGCGGCACAGATACGCAGTATTTT. Translated: CASSLGGSGTDTQYF. The complete variable domain, with remaining parts taken from reference TRBV7-2 and TRBJ2-3, reads GAGVSQSPSNKVTEKGKDVELRCDPISGHTALYWYRQSLGQGLEFLIYFQGNSAPDKSGLPSDRFSAERTGGSVSTLTIQRTQQEDSAVYLCASSLGGSGTDTQYFGPGTRLTVL.